The clone carrying this T cell receptor (beta chain) occurred a few times. No antigen is known for it. Noted time point: pre-sensitization, week 0. Treatment denoted: therapeutic diphenylcyclopropenone sensitization with weekly scalp DPC. What the library attached to individual cDNA molecules were unique molecular identifiers. A single record per CDR3 protein comes from TCRdb applying MiXCR to the RACE reads. The table lists around 380,000 distinct CDR3 sequences, approximately 5.8% of them singletons. This sample stems from a study of human T cells and chemical hapten exposure. Study at large: Alopecia areata, totalis or universalis affected patients who were mostly female. Per-sample variation in TCR yield stemmed mainly from small pooled library volume differences. Study-wide points: There were significantly more large CDR3 similarity clusters among expanded TCRs than among controls.

CDR3 length equals 15 residues. Trimming took off 6 bases at V and 3 bases at J, with 14 bases between the two ends. The germline V gene has CDR1 MDHEN and CDR2 SYDVKM. The clonotype was recovered from a woman between 18 and 29 years old with alopecia areata. Some clones in this sample may be carry-over from other donors' samples. The sequences come from whole blood, collected in connection with sensitization to the hapten diphenylcyclopropenone (DPC). The gene calls are TRBV28 and TRBJ1-4, with D possibly TRBD1 on 6 matching bases. Written as DNA, the CDR3 is TGTGCCAGCAGCCCAGGGGCCAACTCTAATGAAAAACTGTTTTTT. As protein: CASSPGANSNEKLFF.